This passage covers 32 T cell receptor beta chains from one sample sequenced in a study of cytomegalovirus exposure and HLA in healthy donors. Researchers ran the PCR with 60 Vbeta and 13 Jbeta primers. Libraries were prepared by immunoSEQ multiplex PCR; TCRdb keeps only in-frame clonotypes and omits some of them. This repertoire shows 200,000 to 300,000 clones, about 77% found once; its top ten account for more than 0.45%. The source material was PBMCs. The receptors stem from a boy aged 5-17 years in good health and CMV-seronegative.

The V gene is TRBV6-5, the J gene TRBJ1-2; D gene ambiguous. The V end lost 3 bases, the J end lost 2 bases, and 10 bases lay between the germline ends. The V gene's germline CDR1 is MNHEY and CDR2 SVGAGI. The CDR3 covers 14 residues. The CDR3 loop reads CASSYSAGNYGYTF. CDR3 in DNA: TGTGCCAGCAGTTATTCGGCAGGAAACTATGGCTACACCTTC.

J is TRBJ2-7 and V is TRBV5-4, with D possibly being TRBD2 (5 bases). Trimming pared 2 bases from V and 6 bases from J, leaving 15 bases between. The CDR3 is 14 amino acids. From germline, CDR1 is SGHNT and CDR2 YYREEE (reference sequence). The CDR3 sequence is CASSFGVGASEQYF. DNA of the CDR3: TGTGCCAGCAGCTTTGGGGTGGGAGCGTCCGAGCAGTACTTC. The full variable domain, in which reference TRBV5-4 and TRBJ2-7 provide the parts outside the CDR3, is ETGVTQSPTHLIKTRGQQVTLRCSSQSGHNTVSWYQQALGQGPQFIFQYYREEENGRGNFPPRFSGLQFPNYSSELNVNALELDDSALYLCASSFGVGASEQYFGPGTRLTVT.

This chain connects TRBV5-4 to TRBJ2-5; 8 positions agree with TRBD2. After removal of 2 bases from V and 2 bases from J, the junction contained 8 bases not matched to a gene. The CDR3 loop spans 16 amino acids. Germline lookup yields CDR1 SGHNT and CDR2 YYREEE (reference sequence). The CDR3: CASSFLTGTRQETQYF. The CDR3 nucleotides read TGTGCCAGCAGCTTTCTGACCGGGACTAGACAAGAGACCCAGTACTTC.

The V call is TRBV19, the J call TRBJ1-1, with D possibly being TRBD1 (5 bases). The germline gives CDR1 LNHDA, CDR2 SQIVND (reference sequence). The CDR3 runs to 15 residues. Trimming shortened V by 2 bases and J by 6 bases, and 16 bases separated the two germline ends. CDR3 loop: CASSILKGRLAEAFF. For the CDR3, the DNA is TGTGCCAGTAGTATACTGAAGGGGCGGTTGGCTGAAGCTTTCTTT.

Points on this clone: As the CDR3 is not closed by the conserved phenylalanine or tryptophan, this likely results from a read error. The rearrangement links TRBV13 to TRBJ2-7; D possibly corresponds to TRBD1 (5 bases). Germline assignment: CDR1 PRHDT and CDR2 FYEKMQ (reference sequence). Trimming took off 5 bases at V and 3 bases at J, with 11 bases between the two ends. The CDR3 is made up of 13 amino acids. The CDR3 bases are TGTGCCAGCAGCCTACAGGCCCTCTACGAGCAGTACCTC. It codes for CASSLQALYEQYL.

This clone has just one count. The chain has TRBV5-4 and TRBJ2-3; 9 bases line up with TRBD2. Looked up from germline, CDR1 is SGHNT and CDR2 is YYREEE (reference sequence). The CDR3 spans 15 residues. Trimming removed 6 bases from V and 0 bases from J; junction bases left unmatched: 5. CDR3 in DNA: TGTGCCAGCATCCAGACTAGCGGAAGCACAGATACGCAGTATTTT. Protein sequence: CASIQTSGSTDTQYF.

Notes on this clone: This CDR3 is also generated by other DNA sequences in the sample. The chain is built from TRBV14 and TRBJ2-2, with TRBD1 as a possible D gene (5 bases). CDR3 length: 14 residues. Germline CDR1 is SGHDN and CDR2 is FVKESK. V lost 4 bases and J lost 6, with 12 bases in between. The CDR3 bases are TGTGCCAGCAGCCGGCTCCAGGGCGCCGGGGAGCTGTTTTTT. This sequence encodes CASSRLQGAGELFF.

This chain uses TRBV11-3 with TRBJ1-5; D uncertain. This CDR3 contains 12 residues. Germline lookup yields CDR1 SGHNT and CDR2 YENEEA. Trimming shortened V by 1 base and J by 7 bases, and 5 bases separated the two germline ends. The DNA for the CDR3 is TGTGCCAGCAGCTTAGGAGAACAGCCCCAGCATTTT. Residues: CASSLGEQPQHF.

This sequence joins TRBV6-5 and TRBJ1-2; D gene uncertain. This CDR3 is 15 amino acids long. Germline CDR1 reads MNHEY; CDR2 reads SVGAGI. V dropped 7 bases and J dropped 4 bases, with 19 bases sitting between them. The CDR3 is CASILPGLGSYGYTF. The CDR3 region has the DNA TGTGCCAGCATCCTACCGGGGTTGGGGAGCTATGGCTACACCTTC.

This clone is a singleton in its sample. The rearrangement joins TRBV2 to TRBJ1-2, with 9 bases aligning to TRBD1. This CDR3 has 16 residues. The germline CDR1 and CDR2 sequences are SNHLY and FYNNEI. The V segment lost 5 bases and the J segment 5 bases; nucleotides outside the gene matches: 12. The CDR3 region is CASSQLARDRVYGYTF. CDR3 nucleotides: TGTGCCAGCAGTCAATTGGCCAGGGACAGGGTATATGGCTACACCTTC.

The rearrangement joins TRBV6-6 to TRBJ1-5, with D maybe TRBD1 (6 bases). The germline V and J ends were trimmed by 2 bases and 7 bases, with 15 bases remaining between them. CDR3 length equals 15 residues. Germline CDR1 MNHNY, CDR2 SVGAGI (reference sequence). CDR3 protein: CASSYLRGWGQPQHF. CDR3 nucleotides: TGTGCCAGCAGTTACCTTAGGGGGTGGGGACAGCCCCAGCATTTT.

This clone came up once. The identical CDR3 is also encoded by other nucleotide sequences in the sample. The chain carries TRBV2 and TRBJ1-5, with 7 bases fitting TRBD1. This CDR3 has 13 residues. Per germline, CDR1 SNHLY and CDR2 FYNNEI. Losses at the gene ends were 9 bases for V and 3 bases for J; bases not matched to a gene: 5. CDR3 sequence reads: CASRGQVNQPQHF. In DNA, the CDR3 is TGTGCCAGTCGTGGACAGGTCAATCAGCCCCAGCATTTT.

The CDR3 region is CASTPTRGGDSYEQYF. The CDR3 DNA sequence: TGTGCCAGCACCCCCACTCGTGGGGGGGACTCCTACGAGCAGTACTTC. This chain joins TRBV6-6 and TRBJ2-7; 7 nucleotides align to TRBD2. CDR1 and CDR2 from the germline V gene are MNHNY and SVGAGI (reference sequence). The J segment lost 0 bases and the V segment lost 7 bases, leaving 12 bases of the junction unmatched. CDR3 length: 16 amino acids.

The chain employs TRBV9 and TRBJ2-7, with 7 bases that match TRBD1. CDR1 SGDLS and CDR2 YYNGEE come from the germline V gene. The CDR3 is made up of 15 amino acids. Losses at the gene ends were 1 base for V and 4 bases for J; bases not matched to a gene: 8. The CDR3 nucleotides are TGTGCCAGCAGCGTACTAAGTACAGGGGAATACGAGCAGTACTTC. It is translated as CASSVLSTGEYEQYF.

This clone occurred once. The chain joins TRBV5-1 to TRBJ1-2; D remains ambiguous. In germline, CDR1 is SGHRS, CDR2 YFSETQ. Trimming shortened V by 0 bases and J by 6 bases, and 18 bases separated the two germline ends. The CDR3 length is 16 residues. CDR3 DNA: TGCGCCAGCAGCTTGGCGCTTGGAGATTTAATACATGGCTACACCTTC. Amino acids: CASSLALGDLIHGYTF. The full variable domain, its missing parts supplied by reference TRBV5-1 and TRBJ1-2, is KAGVTQTPRYLIKTRGQQVTLSCSPISGHRSVSWYQQTPGQGLQFLFEYFSETQRNKGNFPGRFSGRQFSNSRSEMNVSTLELGDSALYLCASSLALGDLIHGYTFGSGTRLTVV.

Notes on this clone: The junction differs from germline at one of its ends, possibly a read error. The rearrangement joins TRBV19 to TRBJ2-7; 8 bases map to TRBD1. CDR3 length: 15 amino acids. Germline V lookup: CDR1 LNHDA, CDR2 SQIVND (reference sequence). CDR3 residues: CASSLDWTGSYEQYF. CDR3 DNA sequence: TGTGCCAGTAGTTTAGACTGGACAGGGTCCTACGAGCAGTACTTC.

The chain joins TRBV5-1 to TRBJ2-7; TRBD1 matches at 8 bases. The germline gives CDR1 SGHRS, CDR2 YFSETQ. Trimming at V came to 0 bases and at J to 0 bases, leaving 2 bases not matched to a gene. The CDR3 runs to 15 residues. The CDR3 bases are TGCGCCAGCAGCTTGGGTCAGGGGGCCTCCTACGAGCAGTACTTC. Translation gives CASSLGQGASYEQYF.

This chain joins TRBV18 and TRBJ2-3; the match to TRBD1 covers 12 bases. The CDR3 extends over 20 amino acids. Germline loops: CDR1 KGHSH, CDR2 LQKENI. Unmatched junction bases numbered 16, after V lost 3 bases and J lost 3 bases. The DNA for the CDR3 is TGTGCCAGCTCACCGAGATTATTCCGGGACAGGGGGCGAGAGACAGATACGCAGTATTTT. Protein sequence: CASSPRLFRDRGRETDTQYF.

This clone was detected once. V and J are TRBV18 and TRBJ2-2; no clear D. Trimming shortened V by 4 bases and J by 4 bases, and 16 bases separated the two germline ends. This CDR3 comprises 16 residues. Germline V gene lookup returns CDR1 KGHSH and CDR2 LQKENI. CDR3 in DNA: TGTGCCAGCTCACGGGCCGGAAACCCCAGCACCGGGGAGCTGTTTTTT. Its protein product is CASSRAGNPSTGELFF. Variable domain in full (rest from reference TRBV18 and TRBJ2-2): NAGVMQNPRHLVRRRGQEARLRCSPMKGHSHVYWYRQLPEEGLKFMVYLQKENIIDESGMPKERFSAEFPKEGPSILRIQQVVRGDSAAYFCASSRAGNPSTGELFFGEGSRLTVL.

The V call is TRBV18, the J call TRBJ1-6; D uncertain. Deletions cut 2 bases from V and 0 bases from J, with 8 bases between. The CDR3 length is 16 residues. Germline V gives CDR1 KGHSH, CDR2 LQKENI. CDR3 bases: TGTGCCAGCTCACCATCCCAGGCCTCCTATAATTCACCCCTCCACTTT. Translating gives CASSPSQASYNSPLHF.

This clone appeared once. The chain employs TRBV5-5 and TRBJ2-5; 7 bases fit TRBD1. The V and J ends lost 4 bases and 0 bases, in that order; junction bases with no gene match: 3. Germline CDR1 is SGHKS and CDR2 is YYEKEE (reference sequence). The CDR3 has 14 amino acids. CDR3 in amino acids: CASSGDSYQETQYF. The CDR3 DNA is TGTGCCAGCAGCGGGGACAGCTACCAAGAGACCCAGTACTTC.

This chain links TRBV6-5 with TRBJ1-5, with 8 nucleotides matching TRBD1. The CDR3 sequence is 15 residues long. Germline V gives CDR1 MNHEY, CDR2 SVGAGI. Trimming at V came to 4 bases and at J to 5 bases, leaving 7 bases not matched to a gene. The CDR3 DNA reads as TGTGCCAGCAGTTTTGGACAGGGTCCTGATCAGCCCCAGCATTTT. It is translated as CASSFGQGPDQPQHF.

This clone was seen once. This rearrangement joins TRBV7-3 to TRBJ1-6; a possible D gene is TRBD1 (6 bases). V lost 5 bases and J 7 bases, leaving 15 bases between the germline ends. This CDR3 region has 15 residues. CDR1 SGHTA and CDR2 FQGTGA come from the germline V gene. CDR3 region: CASSSLGGHNSPLHF. CDR3 bases: TGTGCCAGCAGCAGCCTCGGGGGGCACAATTCACCCCTCCACTTT.

The CDR3 DNA reads as TGTGCCAGTAGTATAGACGCAGGGCCTTCACCCCTCCACTTT. Translating gives CASSIDAGPSPLHF. The rearrangement joins TRBV19 to TRBJ1-6, with a weak D call TRBD1 (5 bases). Between the trimmed V and J ends, which lost 0 bases and 9 bases, there was a span of 9 bases. The CDR3 loop spans 14 amino acids. Germline values: CDR1 LNHDA, CDR2 SQIVND (reference sequence).

The V and J genes are TRBV7-3 and TRBJ2-7, with D maybe TRBD2 (6 bases). V was pared by 2 bases and J by 2 bases, with 10 bases between. CDR3 length equals 14 residues. Germline CDR1 SGHTA, CDR2 FQGTGA. CDR3 coding DNA: TGTGCCAGCAGCTTACGGGCGGGGACCTACGAGCAGTACTTC. Amino acid sequence: CASSLRAGTYEQYF.

The rearrangement joins TRBV19 to TRBJ2-7; tentative D call: TRBD2 (5 bases). Trimming removed 1 base from V and 6 bases from J, with 10 bases in between. Germline V gene sequence: CDR1 LNHDA, CDR2 SQIVND (reference sequence). The CDR3 is made up of 13 amino acids. The CDR3 is CASSIGGIGEQYF. DNA of the CDR3: TGTGCCAGTAGTATAGGAGGGATCGGCGAGCAGTACTTC.

The rearrangement joins TRBV9 to TRBJ2-7, with D tentatively TRBD1 (5 bases). The CDR3 covers 15 residues. V was pared by 3 bases and J by 1 base, with 14 bases between. CDR1 is SGDLS, CDR2 YYNGEE, per germline. This CDR3 is CASSEGISESYEQYF. CDR3 nucleotide sequence: TGTGCCAGCAGCGAGGGGATCTCAGAATCCTACGAGCAGTACTTC. Based on the CDR3 plus reference TRBV9 and TRBJ2-7, the full variable domain is DSGVTQTPKHLITATGQRVTLRCSPRSGDLSVYWYQQSLDQGLQFLIQYYNGEERAKGNILERFSAQQFPDLHSELNLSSLELGDSALYFCASSEGISESYEQYFGPGTRLTVT.

This clone was detected only a few times. The CDR3 DNA reads TGCGCCAGCAGCCTTTACAGGGGATCCTACGAGCAGTACTTC. Residues: CASSLYRGSYEQYF. The V and J genes are TRBV4-1 and TRBJ2-7; 7 bases are a match to TRBD1. Looked up from germline, CDR1 is MGHRA and CDR2 is YSYEKL. J was trimmed by 1 base and V by 4 bases; bases with no gene match: 4. The CDR3 contains 14 residues.

The V and J genes are TRBV5-6 and TRBJ1-1; unclear D gene. This CDR3 has 15 residues. Trimming shortened V by 0 bases and J by 3 bases, and 12 bases separated the two germline ends. Germline V gene sequence: CDR1 SGHDT, CDR2 YYEEEE. The CDR3 DNA sequence: TGTGCCAGCAGCTTGGGTCCGGGGTCGGACACTGAAGCTTTCTTT. Its translation: CASSLGPGSDTEAFF.

The chain combines TRBV10-3 with TRBJ2-2; no definite D call. V was pared by 6 bases and J by 1 base, with 6 bases between. The CDR3 is 13 amino acids. CDR1 and CDR2 from the germline V gene are ENHRY and SYGVKD. The CDR3 protein is CAIRGVNTGELFF. Written as DNA, the CDR3 is TGTGCCATCAGGGGCGTGAACACCGGGGAGCTGTTTTTT.

The chain carries TRBV5-1 and TRBJ1-1; 8 positions agree with TRBD1. The germline gives CDR1 SGHRS, CDR2 YFSETQ. The CDR3 consists of 15 residues. V shed 0 bases and J 6 bases; nucleotides not matched to a gene: 7. The CDR3 DNA sequence: TGCGCCAGCAGCTTGGTCGGCAGGGGGCAATCTGAAGCTTTCTTT. Translated: CASSLVGRGQSEAFF. The whole variable domain, remainder taken from reference TRBV5-1 and TRBJ1-1, is KAGVTQTPRYLIKTRGQQVTLSCSPISGHRSVSWYQQTPGQGLQFLFEYFSETQRNKGNFPGRFSGRQFSNSRSEMNVSTLELGDSALYLCASSLVGRGQSEAFFGQGTRLTVV.

The rearrangement joins TRBV19 to TRBJ2-1; D gene ambiguous. Trimming pared 2 bases from V and 7 bases from J, leaving 9 bases between. The CDR3 extends over 13 amino acids. Germline loops: CDR1 LNHDA, CDR2 SQIVND (reference sequence). CDR3 nucleotides: TGTGCCAGTAGTATACTATCCGGGAATGAGCAGTTCTTC. Its protein product is CASSILSGNEQFF. The full variable domain, rest sourced from reference TRBV19 and TRBJ2-1, is DGGITQSPKYLFRKEGQNVTLSCEQNLNHDAMYWYRQDPGQGLRLIYYSQIVNDFQKGDIAEGYSVSREKKESFPLTVTSAQKNPTAFYLCASSILSGNEQFFGPGTRLTVL.